These 21 T cell receptor beta chains were sequenced from one sample in a study of blood T cells in healthy people across ages. A second PCR of about 7 to 12 cycles used a sample-barcoded 5' primer and a J-beta primer mix. TCRdb reprocessed the 5' RACE reads via MiXCR and lists one record per CDR3 protein. The sample carries around 580,000 distinct CDR3 sequences, 40% to 50% recorded once. Sequences were obtained from blood. All receptors come from a man older than 75 in good health.

This rearrangement joins TRBV27 to TRBJ1-1; 7 nucleotides align to TRBD1. V dropped 6 bases and J dropped 7; count of bases not matched to a gene: 8. CDR1 and CDR2 from the germline V gene are MNHEY and SMNVEV (reference sequence). The CDR3 is 13 amino acids. This chain's CDR3 is CASRQGSLGEAFF. The CDR3, as DNA: TGTGCCAGCAGACAGGGGTCGTTAGGTGAAGCTTTCTTT.

The chain employs TRBV5-1 and TRBJ2-1; D remains ambiguous. Germline loops: CDR1 SGHRS, CDR2 YFSETQ. Trimming removed 4 bases at V and 9 bases at J, with 17 bases between. This CDR3 is 14 amino acids long. CDR3 residues: CASSQTGPDGEQFF. DNA for the CDR3: TGCGCCAGCAGCCAGACTGGGCCCGACGGTGAGCAGTTCTTC.

This chain connects TRBV20-1 to TRBJ2-2; D call uncertain. This CDR3 contains 12 residues. Trimming stripped 4 bases from V and 1 base from J, with 4 bases between. Germline CDR1 reads DFQATT; CDR2 reads SNEGSKA (reference sequence). In DNA form, the CDR3 reads TGCAGTGCTAAGGAGAACACCGGGGAGCTGTTTTTT. Its translation is CSAKENTGELFF.

The J gene is TRBJ2-5, the V gene TRBV28; the match to TRBD2 covers 9 bases. Germline CDR1 and CDR2: MDHEN and SYDVKM. The junction had 7 bases not matched to a gene; V was cut back by 6 bases and J by 2 bases. The CDR3 length is 15 residues. The CDR3 nucleotides read TGTGCCAGCAGACCAAGCGGGGGGAAACAAGAGACCCAGTACTTC. Residues: CASRPSGGKQETQYF.

V usage is TRBV10-3 and J usage is TRBJ2-7, with D maybe TRBD1 (6 bases). This CDR3 comprises 13 residues. Trimming took off 7 bases at V and 0 bases at J, with 10 bases between the two ends. Germline V lookup: CDR1 ENHRY, CDR2 SYGVKD. The CDR3 DNA sequence: TGTGCCATCAACCGGGACAACTCCTACGAGCAGTACTTC. This sequence encodes CAINRDNSYEQYF.

There are many counts of this clonotype. The chain has TRBV6-6 and TRBJ2-5; D may correspond to TRBD1 or TRBD2 (5 bases each). The germline CDR1 and CDR2 sequences are MNHNY and SVGAGI (reference sequence). V lost 9 bases and J lost 3, with 17 bases in between. This CDR3 spans 14 amino acids. The CDR3 coding sequence is TGTGCCAGTGGGGACCGAGCTATTAAAGAGACCCAGTACTTC. It is translated as CASGDRAIKETQYF.

This clonotype has just a few counts. For the CDR3, the DNA is TGCAGTGCTAGAGTTGGAGGGGAGGTAGCAGATACGCAGTATTTT. Translation gives CSARVGGEVADTQYF. The gene calls are TRBV20-1 and TRBJ2-3; tentatively, D is TRBD2 (6 bases). The germline CDR1 and CDR2 sequences are DFQATT and SNEGSKA (reference sequence). V was pared by 1 base and J by 4 bases, with 15 bases between. This CDR3 is 15 amino acids long.

Points on this clonotype: A read error may be the cause here, since a much bigger clone is one base away. The V gene is TRBV6-6, the J gene TRBJ2-5; 9 nucleotides line up with TRBD2. Germline V CDR1 and CDR2: MNHNY, SVGAGI (reference sequence). Trimming cost V 5 bases and J 11 bases; bases outside gene matches: 18. This CDR3 region has 16 residues. CDR3 loop: CASSGRSGRDPNEQYF. The CDR3 DNA reads as TGTGCCAGCAGTGGACGTAGCGGGAGAGATCCCAATGAGCAGTACTTC.

In its sample, this clonotype was seen a few times. The rearrangement joins TRBV7-8 to TRBJ2-7; 12 bases map to TRBD2. The CDR3 covers 16 residues. The V and J ends lost 5 bases and 3 bases, in that order; junction bases with no gene match: 8. CDR1 and CDR2 (germline): SGHVS, FQNEAQ. For the CDR3, the DNA is TGTGCCAGCAGCCTATCCCGGACTAGCGGGAACTACGAGCAGTACTTC. Amino acids: CASSLSRTSGNYEQYF.

V and J are TRBV7-9 and TRBJ1-2; perhaps TRBD1 as D (6 bases). Trimming pared 1 base from V and 6 bases from J, leaving 15 bases between. The length of the CDR3 is 15 residues. The germline V gene has CDR1 SEHNR and CDR2 FQNEAQ (reference sequence). CDR3 coding DNA: TGTGCCAGCAGCTTAGATCTCAACAGGGACCATGGCTACACCTTC. Translating it yields CASSLDLNRDHGYTF.

This clonotype occurred many times. The chain's CDR3 is CASSQERADSTETQYF. CDR3 in DNA: TGCGCCAGCAGCCAAGAACGAGCGGACAGTACGGAGACCCAGTACTTC. The V call is TRBV4-1, the J call TRBJ2-5, with D perhaps TRBD1 (6 bases). Trimming took 0 bases from V and 5 from J, leaving 16 bases between them. Germline V gene sequence: CDR1 MGHRA, CDR2 YSYEKL. There are 16 residues in the CDR3.

This rearrangement joins TRBV30 to TRBJ1-2, with 7 bases that match TRBD1. The J segment lost 0 bases and the V segment lost 0 bases, leaving 10 bases of the junction unmatched. Germline V gene data show CDR1 as GTSNPN and CDR2 as SVGIG (reference sequence). CDR3 length equals 17 residues. The CDR3 spells CAWSVHRDSLTNYGYTF. The DNA of the CDR3 is TGTGCCTGGAGTGTACACCGGGACAGCCTCACTAACTATGGCTACACCTTC.

This clonotype was seen more than once but under ten times. This sequence joins TRBV9 and TRBJ2-3; D unclear. CDR1 and CDR2 from the germline V gene are SGDLS and YYNGEE. This CDR3 is 15 amino acids long. The V end was cut by 1 base, the J end by 0 bases, with 9 bases between. CDR3 residues: CASSVLPTSTDTQYF. DNA for the CDR3: TGTGCCAGCAGCGTACTACCAACTAGCACAGATACGCAGTATTTT.

This clonotype was seen only a few times. The CDR3 sequence is CATSRDGVLQPYNEQFF. CDR3 bases: TGTGCCACCAGCAGAGATGGGGTACTTCAGCCCTACAATGAGCAGTTCTTC. The rearrangement uses TRBV15 and TRBJ2-1; D remains unclear. The CDR3 runs 17 residues. Germline V lookup: CDR1 LNHNV, CDR2 YYDKDF (reference sequence). V lost 0 bases and J lost 2, with 14 bases in between.

V usage is TRBV29-1 and J usage is TRBJ2-3; the D gene could be TRBD1 or TRBD2 (5 bases each). The V end lost 4 bases, the J end lost 2 bases, and 13 bases lay between the germline ends. The CDR3 consists of 14 residues. In germline, CDR1 is SQVTM, CDR2 ANQGSEA. CDR3 loop: CSVGGSGNTDTQYF. DNA of the CDR3: TGCAGCGTTGGGGGGAGCGGAAACACAGATACGCAGTATTTT.

This chain connects TRBV29-1 to TRBJ1-2; possible D gene TRBD1, 6 bases. Germline V lookup: CDR1 SQVTM, CDR2 ANQGSEA. V was pared by 2 bases and J by 8 bases, with 12 bases between. The CDR3 runs 12 residues. The CDR3 loop is CSVEPQGTGYTF. Written as DNA, the CDR3 is TGCAGCGTTGAACCCCAGGGGACCGGCTACACCTTC.

This chain uses TRBV29-1 with TRBJ2-5, with D possibly TRBD2 on 6 matching bases. Germline assignment: CDR1 SQVTM and CDR2 ANQGSEA. Trimming took off 7 bases at V and 5 bases at J, with 17 bases between the two ends. This CDR3 region has 13 residues. The DNA of the CDR3 is TGCAGCGCCTGCAAGGCGGGGTCTGAGACCCAGTACTTC. Translating it yields CSACKAGSETQYF.

This clonotype was counted once. The V and J genes are TRBV11-3 and TRBJ2-1; 7 bases fit TRBD1. CDR1 is SGHNT and CDR2 is YENEEA in the germline V gene. The CDR3 is 18 residues long. The trim removed 3 bases at V and 4 bases at J, leaving 15 bases unmatched. Here the CDR3 reads CASSFRTGATGEYNEQFF. The CDR3 bases are TGTGCCAGCAGCTTTAGAACAGGGGCAACAGGGGAGTACAATGAGCAGTTCTTC. Drawing the rest from reference TRBV11-3 and TRBJ2-1, the complete variable domain is EAGVVQSPRYKIIEKKQPVAFWCNPISGHNTLYWYLQNLGQGPELLIRYENEEAVDDSQLPKDRFSAERLKGVDSTLKIQPAELGDSAVYLCASSFRTGATGEYNEQFFGPGTRLTVL.

V usage is TRBV28 and J usage is TRBJ2-1; TRBD2 matches 8 bases. Germline CDR1 and CDR2: MDHEN and SYDVKM. The CDR3 is 15 amino acids. V shed 5 bases, J shed 6 bases, and the junction held 9 bases outside the gene matches. CDR3 coding DNA: TGTGCCAGCAGTATCGGGACTAGTGAGGTCAATGAGCAGTTCTTC. Its protein product is CASSIGTSEVNEQFF. The full variable domain, rest sourced from reference TRBV28 and TRBJ2-1, is DVKVTQSSRYLVKRTGEKVFLECVQDMDHENMFWYRQDPGLGLRLIYFSYDVKMKEKGDIPEGYSVSREKKERFSLILESASTNQTSMYLCASSIGTSEVNEQFFGPGTRLTVL.

This sequence joins TRBV5-1 and TRBJ2-5, with D perhaps matching TRBD1 (5 bases). This CDR3 spans 15 amino acids. V gave up 5 bases and J gave up 2 bases, with 16 bases separating them. Germline-derived CDR1 and CDR2 are SGHRS and YFSETQ. The CDR3 is CASSLQGLGQETQYF. As DNA, the CDR3 is TGCGCCAGCAGTTTGCAGGGTCTGGGTCAAGAGACCCAGTACTTC.

This clonotype was seen once. V usage is TRBV14 and J usage is TRBJ2-1, with unresolved D. Germline CDR1 SGHDN, CDR2 FVKESK. The CDR3 totals 16 residues. V gave up 3 bases and J gave up 0 bases, with 12 bases separating them. The CDR3 region has the DNA TGTGCCAGCAGCCACCTTCGGCGGATCTCCTACAATGAGCAGTTCTTC. Protein product: CASSHLRRISYNEQFF.